This T cell receptor beta chain derives from a study of T cell repertoires in cytomegalovirus infection. Looking at the study overall: It can be stated that public TCR beta signatures indicated CMV infection as well as a matching HLA type.

TCRdb processed the reads anew with MiXCR; each CDR3 protein has one entry. The table records 250,000 or so distinct CDR3 sequences, about 12% of them present only once. Many counts were recorded for this clonotype. The antigen is undetermined. Study findings and constraints: In two of eight donors, the top clonotype was HLA-C-restricted CMV-specific.

Germline V gene data show CDR1 as SGHTA and CDR2 as FQGNSA. V lost 1 base and J lost 5, with 11 bases in between. CDR3 size: 15 residues. The sequenced sample was PBMCs. This clonotype originated in a human donor in good health (CMV status not recorded). Some clones in this sample may be carry-over from other donors' samples. The chain employs TRBV7-2 and TRBJ1-4, with D perhaps TRBD1 (5 bases). Here the CDR3 DNA reads TGTGCCAGCAGCTTAGGGGACGCCTCGAATGAAAAACTGTTTTTT. Protein product: CASSLGDASNEKLFF.